The 7 T cell receptor beta chains below all came from one sample that was sequenced in a study of siplizumab effects on memory and regulatory T cells. Here immunoSEQ multiplex PCR was the method, and the copy in TCRdb shows in-frame clones only, minus some. This sample has over 80,000 clones; roughly 87% occur once, and the top ten carry over 1.5%. Sequences were obtained from Tregs sorted from blood. The receptor set was obtained from a human donor in good health.

This clone has only one observation. The CDR3 sequence is CAISDEVLQPQHF. The CDR3, as DNA: TGTGCCATCAGTGACGAGGTGCTTCAGCCCCAGCATTTT. The genes are TRBV10-3 and TRBJ1-5; no reliable D call. The V gene lost 3 bases and the J gene lost 6 bases, with 9 bases spanning the gap. The CDR3 runs 13 residues. Per germline, CDR1 ENHRY and CDR2 SYGVKD.

The rearrangement uses TRBV19 and TRBJ2-2, with 7 positions matching TRBD1. The ends lost 4 bases at V and 4 bases at J; junction bases unmatched: 6. This CDR3 region has 15 residues. The germline V gene has CDR1 LNHDA and CDR2 SQIVND (reference sequence). CDR3: CASSTQGSGTGELFF. CDR3 in DNA: TGTGCCAGTAGTACACAGGGGTCGGGCACCGGGGAGCTGTTTTTT.

This sequence joins TRBV4-1 and TRBJ2-5; D not certain. With 2 bases removed from V and 5 bases from J, the gap between germline ends came to 9 bases. This CDR3 is 13 amino acids long. The germline gives CDR1 MGHRA, CDR2 YSYEKL. CDR3 coding DNA: TGCGCCAGCAGCCAAAGCGCATCGGAGACCCAGTACTTC. It codes for CASSQSASETQYF.

This clone was observed once. The V gene is TRBV11-1, the J gene TRBJ1-4; D call uncertain. The ends were cut back, 5 bases at V and 0 bases at J, with 7 bases in the middle. The CDR3 is 14 residues long. Germline V gene lookup returns CDR1 SGHAT and CDR2 FQDESV (reference sequence). The CDR3 sequence: CASSQDSTNEKLFF. The CDR3 nucleotides read TGTGCCAGCAGCCAAGACTCAACTAATGAAAAACTGTTTTTT.

This clone was detected once. V gene TRBV6-5 combines with J gene TRBJ1-2; D ambiguous. The V gene lost 5 bases and the J gene lost 5 bases, with 15 bases spanning the gap. The CDR3 contains 14 residues. CDR1 MNHEY and CDR2 SVGAGI come from the germline V gene. CDR3 sequence: CASSPWTAPYGYTF. The CDR3 DNA is TGTGCCAGCAGTCCCTGGACGGCCCCTTATGGCTACACCTTC.

The V call is TRBV4-3, the J call TRBJ1-1, with 11 nucleotides matching TRBD1. Germline CDR1 LGHNA, CDR2 YSLEER. The CDR3 contains 16 residues. Germline trimming cut 2 bases from V and 3 bases from J; bases unmatched to any gene: 5. The CDR3 coding sequence is TGCGCCAGCAGCCAATCTCCGGGACAGGGGGACACTGAAGCTTTCTTT. Amino acid sequence: CASSQSPGQGDTEAFF.

This chain links TRBV6-1 with TRBJ2-7; maybe TRBD1 (6 bases). The CDR3 has 14 residues. Per germline, CDR1 MNHNS and CDR2 SASEGT. The V and J ends lost 2 bases and 3 bases respectively, with 11 bases between them. CDR3 DNA: TGTGCCAGCAGTGAACCGGGACAAAGCTACGAGCAGTACTTC. This encodes CASSEPGQSYEQYF.